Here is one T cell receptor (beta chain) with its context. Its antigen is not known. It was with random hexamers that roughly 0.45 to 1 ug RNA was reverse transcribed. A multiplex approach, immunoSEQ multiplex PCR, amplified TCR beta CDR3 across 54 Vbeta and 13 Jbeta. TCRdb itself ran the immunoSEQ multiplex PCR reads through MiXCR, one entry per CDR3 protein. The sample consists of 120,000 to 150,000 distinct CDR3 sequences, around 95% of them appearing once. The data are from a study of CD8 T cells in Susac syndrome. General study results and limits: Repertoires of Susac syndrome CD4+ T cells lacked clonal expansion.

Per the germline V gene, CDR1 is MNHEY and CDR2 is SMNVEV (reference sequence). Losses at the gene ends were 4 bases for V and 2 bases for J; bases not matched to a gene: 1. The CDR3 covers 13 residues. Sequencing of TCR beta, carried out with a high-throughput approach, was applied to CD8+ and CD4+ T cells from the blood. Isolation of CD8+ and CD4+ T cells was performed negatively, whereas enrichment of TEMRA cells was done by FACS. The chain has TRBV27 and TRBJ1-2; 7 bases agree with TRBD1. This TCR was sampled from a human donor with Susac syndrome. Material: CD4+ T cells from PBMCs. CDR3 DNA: TGTGCCAGCAGTTCGGACAGGAACTATGGCTACACCTTC. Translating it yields CASSSDRNYGYTF.